This record concerns one T cell receptor (beta chain) sequence. This sample stems from a study of blood T cells in healthy people across ages. A J-beta primer mix and a sample-barcoded 5' primer were used in a second PCR of roughly 7 to 12 cycles. TCRdb redid the calling of the 5' RACE reads with MiXCR, one entry per CDR3 protein. The table has 1.6 million or so distinct CDR3 sequences, around 35% seen once. The CDR3 covers 17 residues. The germline gives CDR1 MDHEN, CDR2 SYDVKM. Losses at the gene ends were 4 bases for V and 2 bases for J; bases not matched to a gene: 13. The receptor comes from a woman aged 25 to 39 in good health. Sequencing was done on a sample of blood. V usage is TRBV28 and J usage is TRBJ2-7; 8 nucleotides agree with TRBD2. The CDR3 sequence is CASSSPHRAGVAYEQYF. DNA of the CDR3: TGTGCCAGCAGTTCCCCCCATCGAGCGGGAGTTGCCTACGAGCAGTACTTC.